This TCR beta chain was recovered during a study of blood T cells in healthy people across ages. For the second PCR, which ran for about 7 to 12 cycles, a sample-barcoded 5' primer and a J-beta primer mix were used. Each cDNA molecule, via a template-switch adaptor with 12 random nucleotides, was tagged. TCRdb processed the 5' RACE reads anew with MiXCR; each CDR3 protein has one entry. The repertoire holds 600,000 or so distinct CDR3 sequences, with less than 35% as singletons. From germline, CDR1 is MGHDK and CDR2 SYGVNS. The germline V and J ends were trimmed by 3 bases and 4 bases, with 12 bases remaining between them. The CDR3 covers 14 residues. This clonotype has at least ten counts.

J is TRBJ1-1 and V is TRBV25-1; D is perhaps TRBD1 (6 bases). The sequenced sample was blood. This clonotype originated in a woman of 80 years or more in good health. The CDR3 protein is CASSDIGGVTEAFF. The CDR3 region has the DNA TGTGCCAGCAGTGACATAGGGGGAGTCACTGAAGCTTTCTTT.